This is a list of T cell receptor beta chains from one sample in a study of CD8+CD57+ T cells in acquired aplastic anemia. TCRdb recomputed calls from the reads with MiXCR, one row per CDR3 protein. The profile shows roughly 500,000 distinct CDR3 sequences, 25% to 40% of them singletons. Material: sorted CD4+, CD8+, or CD8+CD57+ T cells (not recorded which) from PBMCs. All receptors come from a human donor with aplastic anemia. Each CDR3 is given with its conserved first and last residue. The D gene is left open where the match is weak. Only part of the rows carry a size: once, few, many, or a class if the clone is expanded.

v_gene	d_gene	j_gene	abundance	CDR3nt	CDR3aa
TRBV29-1	TRBD2	TRBJ2-3	few	TGCAGCGTTGATCGTAGCGGGGCCTTCACAGATACGCAGTATTTT	CSVDRSGAFTDTQYF
TRBV29-1	NA	TRBJ1-1	many	TGCAGCGTTGTTCTTCCTTCTCGGGTGGGGGCTTTCTTT	CSVVLPSRVGAFF
TRBV30	NA	TRBJ2-7	NA	TGTGCCTGGAGCGCTCGAACACCGGGGGAGCAGTACTTC	CAWSARTPGEQYF
TRBV29-1	TRBD2	TRBJ2-1	many	TGCAGCGTTGACCCTAGCGGGAGCTACAATGAGCAGTTCTTC	CSVDPSGSYNEQFF
TRBV30	TRBD2	TRBJ2-7	few	TGTGCCTGGGGAGTACCTAGCGGATTTTCCTACGAGCAGTACTTC	CAWGVPSGFSYEQYF
TRBV29-1	NA	TRBJ2-2	once	TGCAGCGTTTCCTACAGAGCTACCGGGGAGCTGTTTTTT	CSVSYRATGELFF
TRBV25-1	TRBD2	TRBJ2-5	NA	TGTGCCAGCAGCTTCCTAGCGGGAGAGCCGACCCAGTACTTC	CASSFLAGEPTQYF
TRBV7-2	NA	TRBJ2-7	NA	TGTGCCAGCAGCGTACGGACGTCCACCCCCTACGAGCAGTGCTTC	CASSVRTSTPYEQCF
TRBV20-1	NA	TRBJ2-5	NA	TGCAGTGCTAGAGACACTGCAAAAGAGACCCAGTACTTC	CSARDTAKETQYF
TRBV10-3	NA	TRBJ2-5	NA	TGTGCCATCAGGCTCGGTGCCGGGCAAGAGACCCAGTACTTC	CAIRLGAGQETQYF
TRBV7-7	TRBD2	TRBJ2-3	NA	TGTGCTAGCAGCTCCGTTAGCGGGGGACCAGATACGCAGTATTTT	CASSSVSGGPDTQYF
TRBV28	NA	TRBJ1-5	NA	TGTGCCAGCAGTTTATATGTTAGCAATCAGCCCCAGCATTTT	CASSLYVSNQPQHF
TRBV5-1	NA	TRBJ1-2	many	TGCGCCAGCAGCTTTCGGGGGACCGACTATGGCTACACCTTC	CASSFRGTDYGYTF
TRBV3-1	TRBD1	TRBJ2-7	NA	TGTGCCAGCAGCCAGATCGGGACAGGGGGAAGGAGCGAGCAGTACTTC	CASSQIGTGGRSEQYF
TRBV20-1	NA	TRBJ1-6	NA	TGCAGTGCTAGAGATAACGGGAATTCACCCCTCCACTTT	CSARDNGNSPLHF
TRBV29-1	NA	TRBJ1-1	NA	TGCAGCGGAGTAAGGGTCACTGAAGCTTTCTTT	CSGVRVTEAFF
TRBV5-1	NA	TRBJ2-7	NA	TGCGCCAGCAGCCCGGTAACGACACCGTCCTACGAGCAGTACTTC	CASSPVTTPSYEQYF
TRBV14	NA	TRBJ2-5	NA	TGTGCCAGCTCACCACGGAACTATATTGAGACCCAGTACTTC	CASSPRNYIETQYF
TRBV29-1	TRBD2	TRBJ2-7	NA	TGCAGCGTCCCCCGCGGGAGGGGAACCTACGAGCAGTACTTC	CSVPRGRGTYEQYF
TRBV27	NA	TRBJ2-1	NA	TGTGCCAGCAGTTCCAGAGGGGGTAGCTGGGACAATGAGCAGTTCTTC	CASSSRGGSWDNEQFF
TRBV3-1	NA	TRBJ1-6	many	TGTGCCAGCAGCCAAACGGGAAGGAATTCACCCCTCCACTTT	CASSQTGRNSPLHF
TRBV19	TRBD2	TRBJ2-5	NA	TGTGCCAGCAGCTCAAGCGGGGGGGCCCGGGAGACCCAGTACTTC	CASSSSGGARETQYF
TRBV5-1	TRBD2	TRBJ2-7	few	TGCGCCAGCAGCTTAACCGGGACTAGCGACTACTACGAGCAGTACTTC	CASSLTGTSDYYEQYF
TRBV12-3/TRBV12-4	NA	TRBJ2-1	once	TGTGCCAGCAGCTCTAGGGGGGCCCCCCGTGAGCAGTTCTTC	CASSSRGAPREQFF
TRBV9	TRBD2	TRBJ2-7	many	TGTGCCAGCAGCGTAGGGGGGGGAGATCCCTACGAGCAGTACTTC	CASSVGGGDPYEQYF
TRBV20-1	NA	TRBJ2-3	many	TGCAGTGCTAGTGACCGTTCAGGGCCCAGGGATACGCAGTATTTT	CSASDRSGPRDTQYF